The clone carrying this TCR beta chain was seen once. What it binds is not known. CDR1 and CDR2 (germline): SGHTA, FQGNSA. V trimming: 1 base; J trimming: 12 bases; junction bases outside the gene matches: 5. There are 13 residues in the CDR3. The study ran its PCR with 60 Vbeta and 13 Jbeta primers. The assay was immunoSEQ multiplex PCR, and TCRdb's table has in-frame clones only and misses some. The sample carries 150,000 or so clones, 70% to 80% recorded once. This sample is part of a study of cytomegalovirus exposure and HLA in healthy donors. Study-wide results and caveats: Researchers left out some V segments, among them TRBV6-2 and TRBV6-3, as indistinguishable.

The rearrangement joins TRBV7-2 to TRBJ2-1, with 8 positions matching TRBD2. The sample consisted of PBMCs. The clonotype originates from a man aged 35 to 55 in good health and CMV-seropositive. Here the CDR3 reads CASSLVPLAGQFF. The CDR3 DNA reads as TGTGCCAGCAGCTTAGTCCCCCTAGCGGGGCAGTTCTTC. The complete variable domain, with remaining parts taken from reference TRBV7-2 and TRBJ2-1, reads GAGVSQSPSNKVTEKGKDVELRCDPISGHTALYWYRQSLGQGLEFLIYFQGNSAPDKSGLPSDRFSAERTGGSVSTLTIQRTQQEDSAVYLCASSLVPLAGQFFGPGTRLTVL.